Listed below are T cell receptor beta chains from one sample, sequenced in a study of blood T cell repertoires in COVID-19. Method: immunoSEQ multiplex PCR; TCRdb's copy keeps in-frame clones and lacks some. The data contain fewer than 400,000 clones, 85% of them singletons. Sequenced sample: peripheral blood. These receptors came from a woman aged 18-29 years with acute or convalescent COVID-19. Each CDR3 is given with its conserved first and last residue. D genes are given only for firm matches. The size of a clone is reported for some rows only, either as once, few or many, or as a class for expanded clones.

TRBD1 | TRBJ2-1 | TRBV7-3 | . | TGTGCCAGCAGCTTAATCGGACAGGGCAATGAGCAGTTCTTC | CASSLIGQGNEQFF
TRBD1 | TRBJ2-1 | TRBV29-1 | . | TGCAGCTTCCGGACAGGGCGCTACAATGAGCAGTTCTTC | CSFRTGRYNEQFF
. | TRBJ1-4 | TRBV5-1 | few | TGCGCCAGCAAGGTGCAGGGGTCTAATGAAAAACTGTTTTTT | CASKVQGSNEKLFF
TRBD1 | TRBJ2-5 | TRBV29-1 | few | TGCAGCCTTCGACAGGGGAAGAGGGAGACCCAGTACTTC | CSLRQGKRETQYF
. | TRBJ2-5 | TRBV5-1 | . | TGCGCCAGCAGCTTACTCCCCGGGCAAGAGACCCAGTACTTC | CASSLLPGQETQYF
TRBD1 | TRBJ2-7 | TRBV10-1 | . | TGCGCCAGCAGTGAGTTGGACAGGGGAGGCGAGCAGTACTTC | CASSELDRGGEQYF
. | TRBJ1-2 | TRBV7-2 | . | TGTGCCAGCAGCCCCCGACGGGGGGCGGAATATGGCTACACCTTC | CASSPRRGAEYGYTF
. | TRBJ2-3 | TRBV2 | . | TGTGCCACACAGGGAGGGTCAGATACGCAGTATTTT | CATQGGSDTQYF
. | TRBJ2-5 | TRBV10-1 | . | TGCGCCAGCAGTGCTTTGTTGGAGATCCAAGAGACCCAGTACTTC | CASSALLEIQETQYF
. | TRBJ1-6 | TRBV5-1 | . | TGCGCCAGCAGCCAGGACCCAGGGGATGGGTCACCCCTCCACTTT | CASSQDPGDGSPLHF
. | TRBJ2-5 | TRBV19 | . | TGTGCCAGTAGTATCGGGGACAAACAAGAGACCCAGTACTTC | CASSIGDKQETQYF
. | TRBJ2-7 | TRBV28 | . | TGTGCCAGCAGTTCCCGAGTTAGAATCCCGGGAGCCTACGAGCAGTACTTC | CASSSRVRIPGAYEQYF
. | TRBJ1-1 | TRBV29-1 | . | TGCAGCGCCCTGACAGTGAACACTGAAGCTTTCTTT | CSALTVNTEAFF
TRBD1 | TRBJ1-2 | TRBV2 | . | TGTGCCAGCAAGCTAGAACTACAGGGGGCTCACTATGGCTACACCTTC | CASKLELQGAHYGYTF
TRBD1 | TRBJ2-7 | TRBV6-5 | . | TGTGCCAGCAGAGGGACAGGGGGGGACTACGAGCAGTACTTC | CASRGTGGDYEQYF
. | TRBJ1-2 | TRBV3-1/TRBV3-2 | . | TGTGCCAGCAGCCTTGGGACAAACTATGGCTACACCTTC | CASSLGTNYGYTF
. | TRBJ1-3 | TRBV3-1/TRBV3-2 | . | TGTGCCAGCGCCGGGTCGTGGACCATATATTTT | CASAGSWTIYF
. | TRBJ2-3 | TRBV2 | . | TGTGCCAGCAGTAAGACTGGTGCTAGCACAGATACGCAGTATTTT | CASSKTGASTDTQYF
TRBD1 | TRBJ2-7 | TRBV5-1 | . | TGCGCCAGCAGCCGGGGACAGGGGGACGAGCAGTACTTC | CASSRGQGDEQYF
. | TRBJ1-1 | TRBV24-1 | . | TGTGCCACCCGGGGGGTTGCTGAAGCTTTCTTT | CATRGVAEAFF
TRBD1 | TRBJ2-7 | TRBV13 | . | TGTGCCAGCAGCCCCGACAGGGGGCGCGAGCAGTACTTC | CASSPDRGREQYF
TRBD1 | TRBJ1-2 | TRBV6-5 | . | TGTGCCAGCAGTTTCACACAGGGGGCGTTGGGCTACACCTTC | CASSFTQGALGYTF
TRBD1 | TRBJ1-2 | TRBV30 | few | TGTGCCTGGACTCGGGACAGAGGGAACTATGGCTACACCTTC | CAWTRDRGNYGYTF
TRBD1 | TRBJ1-6 | TRBV2 | . | TGTGCCAGCAGTGAAGACAGGGGGCTGTGGAATTCACCCCTCCACTTT | CASSEDRGLWNSPLHF
TRBD1 | TRBJ2-7 | TRBV3-1/TRBV3-2 | . | TGTGCCAGCAGCACAGGGGGGTACGAGCAGTACTTC | CASSTGGYEQYF
TRBD1 | TRBJ2-2 | TRBV30 | . | TGTGCCTGGAGTGGGGTCCCGGGACAGTACTCCGGGGAGCTGTTTTTT | CAWSGVPGQYSGELFF
. | TRBJ1-2 | TRBV19 | few | TGTGCCAGTAGTATAGCAATGGGGGGAAGCGACTATGGCTACACCTTC | CASSIAMGGSDYGYTF
TRBD1 | TRBJ1-2 | TRBV24-1 | . | TGTGCCACCAGTGACCCGGGACAGGACGATGAGTTCACCTTC | CATSDPGQDDEFTF
TRBD1 | TRBJ1-1 | TRBV10-1 | . | TGCGCCAGCAGTGAGTCCAACAGGGGGAGAGCTTTCTTT | CASSESNRGRAFF
TRBD1 | TRBJ1-6 | TRBV7-2 | . | TGTGCCAGCAGTAGGACAGGGTGGGATCATTCACCCCTCCACTTT | CASSRTGWDHSPLHF
TRBD2 | TRBJ2-5 | TRBV9 | . | TGTGCCAGCAGCGTGGATAGCGGGAGCCAAGAGACCCAGTACTTC | CASSVDSGSQETQYF
. | TRBJ2-7 | TRBV27 | . | TGTGCCAGCAGTTCCAGGACAGCCTACGAGCAGTACTTC | CASSSRTAYEQYF
TRBD2 | TRBJ2-1 | TRBV29-1 | . | TGCAGCGGGGGTCTAGCGGGGGTGGGGTACAATGAGCAGTTCTTC | CSGGLAGVGYNEQFF
. | TRBJ1-5 | TRBV30 | . | TGTGCCTGGAGTGACAGGGTTACGACCCAGCATTTT | CAWSDRVTTQHF